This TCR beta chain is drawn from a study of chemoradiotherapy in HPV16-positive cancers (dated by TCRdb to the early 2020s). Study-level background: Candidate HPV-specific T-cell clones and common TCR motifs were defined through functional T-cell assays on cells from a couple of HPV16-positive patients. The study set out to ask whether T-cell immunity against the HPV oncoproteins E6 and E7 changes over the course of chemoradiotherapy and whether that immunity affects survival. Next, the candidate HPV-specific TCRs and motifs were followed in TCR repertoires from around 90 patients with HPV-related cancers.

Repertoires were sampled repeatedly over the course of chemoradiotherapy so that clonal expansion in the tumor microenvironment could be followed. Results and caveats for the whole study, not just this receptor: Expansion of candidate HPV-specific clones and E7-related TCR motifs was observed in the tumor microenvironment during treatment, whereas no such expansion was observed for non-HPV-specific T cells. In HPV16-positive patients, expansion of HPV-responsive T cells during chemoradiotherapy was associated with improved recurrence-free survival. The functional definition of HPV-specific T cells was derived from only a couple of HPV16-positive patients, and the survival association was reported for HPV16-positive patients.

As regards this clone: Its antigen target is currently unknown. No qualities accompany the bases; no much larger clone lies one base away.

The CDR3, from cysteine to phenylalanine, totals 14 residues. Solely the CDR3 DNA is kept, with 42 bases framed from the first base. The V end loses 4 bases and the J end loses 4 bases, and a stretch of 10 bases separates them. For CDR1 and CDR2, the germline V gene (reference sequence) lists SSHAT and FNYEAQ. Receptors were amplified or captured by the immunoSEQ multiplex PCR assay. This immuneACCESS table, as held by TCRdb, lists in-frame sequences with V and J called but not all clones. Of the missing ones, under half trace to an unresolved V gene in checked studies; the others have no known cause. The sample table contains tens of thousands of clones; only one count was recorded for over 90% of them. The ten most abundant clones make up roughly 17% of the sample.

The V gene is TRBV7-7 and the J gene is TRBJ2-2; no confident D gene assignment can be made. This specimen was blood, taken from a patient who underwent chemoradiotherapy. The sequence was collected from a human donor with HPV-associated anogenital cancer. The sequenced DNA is TGTGCCAGCAGCTCCCCAGGTGGCACCGGGGAGCTGTTTTTT. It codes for CASSSPGGTGELFF.